The 14 T cell receptor beta chains reported below all come from one sample, sequenced in a study of blood T cells in healthy people across ages. Combining a sample-barcoded 5' primer with a J-beta primer mix, a second PCR ran for about 6 to 12 cycles. TCRdb re-called the 5' RACE reads with MiXCR, one entry per CDR3 protein. The table records about 1.6 million distinct CDR3 sequences, almost 35% of them present only once. Source material: blood. Receptors originate from a woman aged 30 to 39 in good health.

This clonotype was seen a few times. A much more abundant neighbour one base away suggests this may be a read error. The CDR3 loop is CASSRGQGRFEQFF. The CDR3 DNA reads TGTGCCAGCTCCCGCGGGCAGGGTAGATTCGAGCAGTTCTTC. The J gene is TRBJ2-1, the V gene TRBV12-3 or TRBV12-4, with D tentatively TRBD1 or TRBD2 (5 bases each). The CDR3 sequence is 14 residues long. The V gene lost 8 bases and the J gene lost 10 bases, with 21 bases spanning the gap.

This clonotype has only one observation. Germline and junction disagree at one end, which may indicate a read error. The rearrangement uses TRBV7-3 and TRBJ1-5; a weak D match, TRBD1 (5 bases). The CDR3 length is 15 residues. Germline CDR1 SGHTA, CDR2 FQGTGA. CDR3 nucleotide sequence: TGTGCCAGCAGCGCCCCGGGGGATAGCAATCGGCCCCAGCATTTT. This encodes CASSAPGDSNRPQHF.

This clonotype was counted ten times or more. The chain couples TRBV29-1 to TRBJ2-5, with D uncertain. Deletions cut 4 bases from V and 2 bases from J, with 8 bases between. This CDR3 has 12 amino acids. Per the germline V gene, CDR1 is SQVTM and CDR2 is ANQGSEA. The CDR3 sequence: CSVGGTQETQYF. CDR3 in DNA: TGCAGCGTTGGGGGTACTCAAGAGACCCAGTACTTC.

As concerns this clonotype: One end of the junction varies from germline; a read error may be responsible. The chain uses TRBV9 and TRBJ1-2; unclear D gene. CDR1 is SGDLS, CDR2 YYNGEE, per germline. This CDR3 has 14 residues. The CDR3 nucleotides read TGTGCCAGCAGCCCCCTGGGGAGTAACTATGGCTGCACCTTC. Its protein is CASSPLGSNYGCTF.

This clonotype has at least ten counts. The chain employs TRBV6-6 and TRBJ2-3; 8 nucleotides match TRBD2. V shed 2 bases, J shed 2 bases, and the junction held 3 bases outside the gene matches. The CDR3 has 15 residues. Per germline, CDR1 MNHNY and CDR2 SVGAGI (reference sequence). CDR3 sequence reads: CASSYTGGPTDTQYF. The CDR3 bases are TGTGCCAGCAGTTACACGGGGGGGCCCACAGATACGCAGTATTTT.

The rearrangement joins TRBV7-9 to TRBJ2-1, with a possible D match to TRBD2 (6 bases). There are 16 residues in the CDR3. Trimming took 3 bases from V and 0 from J, leaving 12 bases between them. Germline CDR1 reads SEHNR; CDR2 reads FQNEAQ (reference sequence). CDR3 in DNA: TGTGCCAGCAGCTTTGGCGGGGTAATCTCCTACAATGAGCAGTTCTTC. Protein: CASSFGGVISYNEQFF.

This clonotype turned up a few times. The chain links TRBV20-1 to TRBJ1-2, with D possibly being TRBD1 (6 bases). The V end was cut by 1 base, the J end by 0 bases, with 18 bases between. The V gene's germline CDR1 is DFQATT and CDR2 SNEGSKA (reference sequence). This CDR3 comprises 17 residues. This CDR3 reads CSARVLGAQGSNYGYTF. CDR3 DNA sequence: TGCAGTGCTAGAGTATTAGGAGCGCAGGGGTCTAACTATGGCTACACCTTC.

The chain links TRBV12-3 or TRBV12-4 to TRBJ2-1; the match to TRBD2 covers 9 bases. There are 15 residues in the CDR3. J gave up 9 bases and V 3 bases, and 9 bases lay outside the gene matches. CDR3 nucleotide sequence: TGTGCCAGCAGTTTCTCGCGCGGGGGGGGAGGTGAGCAGTTCTTC. This codes for CASSFSRGGGGEQFF.

The sample holds a few counts of this clonotype. V and J are TRBV12-3 or TRBV12-4 and TRBJ1-2; D remains ambiguous. There are 15 residues in the CDR3. Trimming left V 6 bases short and J 8 bases short, with 22 bases between. In DNA, the CDR3 is TGTGCCAGCAGCTCCACGGACTGGGATTTCGGCGGCTACACCTTC. As protein: CASSSTDWDFGGYTF.

A remark on this clonotype: This may come from a read error, since a much larger clone is one base off. The chain has TRBV20-1 and TRBJ1-2; D is possibly TRBD1 (5 bases). From germline, CDR1 is DFQATT and CDR2 SNEGSKA (reference sequence). This CDR3 has 15 amino acids. Here the CDR3 reads CSAPPGKAKGFGCTF. The DNA for the CDR3 is TGCAGTGCTCCCCCTGGGAAGGCGAAGGGGTTTGGCTGCACCTTC.

The V and J genes are TRBV4-3 and TRBJ1-6; D might be TRBD1 (6 bases). This CDR3 spans 16 amino acids. Germline CDR1 LGHNA, CDR2 YSLEER. Trimming stripped 0 bases from V and 0 bases from J, with 6 bases between. CDR3 region: CASSQEQGSYNSPLHF. The CDR3 nucleotides read TGCGCCAGCAGCCAAGAACAGGGCTCCTATAATTCACCCCTCCACTTT.

The chain employs TRBV15 and TRBJ1-2; D ambiguous. The V end was cut by 0 bases, the J end by 4 bases, with 15 bases between. Per germline, CDR1 LNHNV and CDR2 YYDKDF (reference sequence). This CDR3 comprises 16 residues. Here the CDR3 DNA reads TGTGCCACCAGCAGAGATCATTGGTCCCTAGTCTATGGCTACACCTTC. The encoded protein is CATSRDHWSLVYGYTF.

CDR3 loop: CASSLGQGVTYEQYF. The CDR3 DNA sequence: TGCGCCAGCAGCCTGGGACAGGGGGTAACCTACGAGCAGTACTTC. This chain joins TRBV5-1 and TRBJ2-7, with TRBD1 matching over 11 bases. This CDR3 comprises 15 residues. From germline, CDR1 is SGHRS and CDR2 YFSETQ. The V gene end was trimmed by 4 bases and the J gene end by 2 bases; junction bases not matched to a gene: 5.

The genes are TRBV9 and TRBJ1-6; TRBD1 aligns across 7 bases. The germline V gene encodes CDR1 SGDLS and CDR2 YYNGEE. With 3 bases clipped from V and 3 bases from J, the junction kept 0 bases outside the gene matches. The length of the CDR3 is 14 residues. CDR3 in DNA: TGTGCCAGCAGCGGGGACAGCTATAATTCACCCCTCCACTTT. This codes for CASSGDSYNSPLHF.